A single T cell receptor beta chain is shown here with its context. The target of this receptor is not known. Per-nucleotide qualities are absent, and no much larger clonotype sits a single base away. The entry originates in a study of blood T cell repertoires in COVID-19 (TCRdb year 2020). In the study overall: Samples covering the acute and convalescent phases of COVID-19 were provided by collaborators in the United States, Italy and Spain. The prospective study material was composed of cDNA or gDNA derived from T cells, B-cell-depleted T cells, or PBMCs. Subjects who had been exposed to COVID-19, were actively infected with it, or had recovered from it provided the deeply sampled blood TCRbeta repertoires that made up the dataset. The repertoires were released in a freely available public database meant as a resource for research on the immune response to SARS-CoV-2. The samples were drawn from two sources: the first 160 participants of the ongoing ImmuneRACE study, and fewer than 1,500 subjects contributed by 6 global collaborators. Sample metadata almost always included a de-identified subject ID, COVID-19 status, age in years and sex. HLA class I and class II types, where available, came from metadata supplied by the sample provider rather than from assay-based typing.

General findings and caveats noted by the study authors: The quantity of clinical and demographic metadata differed by source and by participant and was supplied without curation.

TCRbeta CDR3 regions were amplified from genomic DNA by means of the immunoSEQ Assay, a bias-controlled multiplex PCR. As for the original processing: Nucleated cell counts per sample were estimated from amplification of reference gene primers within the assay. To quantify the absolute abundance of each unique TCRbeta CDR3 rearrangement, sequence reads were collapsed and filtered. For each sample, productive Simpson clonality was calculated as the square root of Simpson's diversity index across productive rearrangements. TCRdb re-hosts the immuneACCESS table, in-frame sequences only. Its copies lack some clones; in the studies checked, an unresolved V gene accounts for under half of them, and the cause for the rest is not known. V and J calls and clone size come straight from that table; D and trimming were deduced from the DNA. Across this sample there are 70,000 to 95,000 clones, with roughly 89% seen only once. The leading ten clones occupy 14% of the sample.

The germline V gene (reference sequence) supplies CDR1 SEHNR and CDR2 FQNEAQ. The CDR3 contains 14 residues, cysteine and phenylalanine counted. Only CDR3 DNA is held: 42 bases, read in frame from base 1. V sheds 1 base and J sheds 6 bases, leaving 10 bases between their ends. Each collaborating institution followed its own protocols to collect whole blood in K2EDTA tubes. Collaborator samples were shipped for TCRbeta analysis as frozen whole blood, isolated PBMCs, or DNA extracted from either sample type. The chain is made from TRBV7-9 and TRBJ2-1, with no reliable assignment of the D segment. This clonotype originated in a man between 65 and 85 years old with active or convalescent COVID-19. The sequenced material came from peripheral blood. The DNA sequence reads TGTGCCAGCAGCTTAGTTGGTGAGTTCAATGAGCAGTTCTTC. Translated, this is CASSLVGEFNEQFF.